The rows below give T cell receptor beta chains drawn from one sample of a study of blood T cell repertoires in COVID-19. Assay: immunoSEQ multiplex PCR; the TCRdb copy retains only in-frame clones and omits some. The data hold 150,000 to 200,000 clones, with 65% to 90% observed a single time. The sequenced material came from peripheral blood. These receptors were obtained from a human donor in a cohort sampled during active COVID-19. The CDR3 runs from the conserved cysteine through the conserved F or W. The order of the fields is CDR3 length, V gene, D gene, J gene, clone size, CDR3 protein, CDR3 DNA. D genes are given only for firm matches. Some rows mark clone size as missing; the rest say once, few, many or name a class of expanded clone.

cdr3_length: 15
v_call: TRBV6-6
d_call: NA
j_call: TRBJ2-6
clone_size: NA
cdr3_aa: CASSHTEAGANVLTF
cdr3_nt: TGTGCCAGCAGCCACACAGAAGCTGGGGCCAACGTCCTGACTTTC

cdr3_length: 14
v_call: TRBV7-2
d_call: TRBD1
j_call: TRBJ2-5
clone_size: NA
cdr3_aa: CASSRDRGRETQYF
cdr3_nt: TGTGCCAGCAGTCGGGACAGGGGGCGGGAGACCCAGTACTTC

cdr3_length: 13
v_call: TRBV29-1
d_call: TRBD1
j_call: TRBJ1-5
clone_size: NA
cdr3_aa: CSVQGVRNQPQHF
cdr3_nt: TGCAGCGTCCAGGGGGTGCGCAATCAGCCCCAGCATTTT

cdr3_length: 13
v_call: TRBV5-1
d_call: TRBD1
j_call: TRBJ2-7
clone_size: NA
cdr3_aa: CASSLTGGGEQYF
cdr3_nt: TGCGCCAGCAGCTTGACAGGGGGCGGCGAGCAGTACTTC

cdr3_length: 11
v_call: TRBV29-1
d_call: NA
j_call: TRBJ1-2
clone_size: NA
cdr3_aa: CSVRVDYGYTF
cdr3_nt: TGCAGCGTTCGGGTGGACTATGGCTACACCTTC

cdr3_length: 13
v_call: TRBV6-1
d_call: NA
j_call: TRBJ1-2
clone_size: NA
cdr3_aa: CASSEAGDYGYTF
cdr3_nt: TGTGCCAGCAGTGAAGCCGGAGACTATGGCTACACCTTC

cdr3_length: 15
v_call: TRBV19
d_call: TRBD2
j_call: TRBJ2-7
clone_size: NA
cdr3_aa: CASSVGLAGGQEQYF
cdr3_nt: TGTGCCAGTAGTGTCGGGCTAGCGGGAGGACAGGAGCAGTACTTC

cdr3_length: 14
v_call: TRBV18
d_call: NA
j_call: TRBJ2-3
clone_size: NA
cdr3_aa: CASSTGMGTDTQYF
cdr3_nt: TGTGCCAGCTCAACAGGAATGGGGACAGATACGCAGTATTTT

cdr3_length: 15
v_call: TRBV6-2/TRBV6-3
d_call: TRBD1
j_call: TRBJ2-7
clone_size: NA
cdr3_aa: CASSYRQGGSYEQYF
cdr3_nt: TGTGCCAGCAGTTACCGACAGGGGGGCTCCTACGAGCAGTACTTC

cdr3_length: 16
v_call: TRBV6-6
d_call: NA
j_call: TRBJ1-5
clone_size: NA
cdr3_aa: CASSSPRQDGNQPQHF
cdr3_nt: TGTGCCAGCAGTTCCCCCAGACAGGACGGCAATCAGCCCCAGCATTTT

cdr3_length: 15
v_call: TRBV7-2
d_call: TRBD1
j_call: TRBJ2-7
clone_size: NA
cdr3_aa: CASSFRDRGRYEQYF
cdr3_nt: TGTGCCAGCAGCTTCCGGGACAGGGGGAGATACGAGCAGTACTTC

cdr3_length: 18
v_call: TRBV18
d_call: NA
j_call: TRBJ1-3
clone_size: NA
cdr3_aa: CASSRTRGANSSGNTIYF
cdr3_nt: TGTGCCAGCTCACGAACCCGTGGTGCGAATTCCTCTGGAAACACCATATATTTT

cdr3_length: 14
v_call: TRBV2
d_call: NA
j_call: TRBJ2-7
clone_size: NA
cdr3_aa: CASSETGLSYEQYF
cdr3_nt: TGTGCCAGCAGCGAAACGGGACTCTCCTACGAGCAGTACTTC

cdr3_length: 13
v_call: TRBV11-1
d_call: NA
j_call: TRBJ1-2
clone_size: NA
cdr3_aa: CASSSRVRDGYTF
cdr3_nt: TGTGCCAGCAGCTCCCGGGTACGGGATGGCTACACCTTC

cdr3_length: 16
v_call: TRBV28
d_call: TRBD1
j_call: TRBJ1-4
clone_size: NA
cdr3_aa: CASSTDGQGGGEKLFF
cdr3_nt: TGTGCCAGCAGTACAGACGGACAGGGCGGCGGTGAAAAACTGTTTTTT

cdr3_length: 14
v_call: TRBV29-1
d_call: TRBD1
j_call: TRBJ1-2
clone_size: NA
cdr3_aa: CSVAGTGGYYGYTF
cdr3_nt: TGCAGCGTGGCCGGGACAGGGGGATACTATGGCTACACCTTC

cdr3_length: 21
v_call: TRBV3-1/TRBV3-2
d_call: TRBD1
j_call: TRBJ1-6
clone_size: few
cdr3_aa: CASSHSTGTGDWVGPDSPLHF
cdr3_nt: TGTGCCAGCAGCCATTCTACCGGGACAGGGGACTGGGTGGGTCCGGATTCACCCCTCCACTTT

cdr3_length: 12
v_call: TRBV29-1
d_call: TRBD2
j_call: TRBJ2-1
clone_size: NA
cdr3_aa: CSVEGLSTEQFF
cdr3_nt: TGCAGCGTTGAGGGACTAAGTACCGAGCAGTTCTTC

cdr3_length: 18
v_call: TRBV10-1
d_call: TRBD1
j_call: TRBJ1-1
clone_size: NA
cdr3_aa: CASSESFPGQEGIQKAFF
cdr3_nt: TGCGCCAGCAGTGAGTCATTCCCGGGACAGGAGGGAATCCAGAAAGCTTTCTTT

cdr3_length: 14
v_call: TRBV28
d_call: NA
j_call: TRBJ1-1
clone_size: NA
cdr3_aa: CASDTIQGNTEAFF
cdr3_nt: TGTGCCAGCGACACAATACAGGGGAACACTGAAGCTTTCTTT

cdr3_length: 16
v_call: TRBV10-1
d_call: TRBD1
j_call: TRBJ2-7
clone_size: NA
cdr3_aa: CASSESPTGPGGEQYF
cdr3_nt: TGCGCCAGCAGTGAGTCTCCGACAGGGCCTGGGGGCGAGCAGTACTTC

cdr3_length: 15
v_call: TRBV2
d_call: TRBD2
j_call: TRBJ2-1
clone_size: NA
cdr3_aa: CASRILAGEGNEQFF
cdr3_nt: TGTGCCAGCAGGATACTAGCGGGAGAGGGCAATGAGCAGTTCTTC

cdr3_length: 15
v_call: TRBV27
d_call: NA
j_call: TRBJ1-6
clone_size: NA
cdr3_aa: CASSPRVEYNSPLHF
cdr3_nt: TGTGCCAGCAGTCCCAGGGTCGAGTATAATTCACCCCTCCACTTT

cdr3_length: 14
v_call: TRBV3-1/TRBV3-2
d_call: TRBD1
j_call: TRBJ1-6
clone_size: NA
cdr3_aa: CASKPGQGSSPLHF
cdr3_nt: TGTGCCAGCAAGCCGGGACAGGGAAGCTCACCCCTCCACTTT

cdr3_length: 14
v_call: TRBV7-2
d_call: TRBD2
j_call: TRBJ2-7
clone_size: NA
cdr3_aa: CASSFGTSGNEQYF
cdr3_nt: TGTGCCAGCAGCTTCGGGACTAGCGGGAACGAGCAGTACTTC

cdr3_length: 15
v_call: TRBV7-2
d_call: NA
j_call: TRBJ1-6
clone_size: NA
cdr3_aa: CASSSLAGVGSPLHF
cdr3_nt: TGTGCCAGCAGCTCTCTTGCGGGGGTAGGATCACCCCTCCACTTT

cdr3_length: 15
v_call: TRBV5-1
d_call: TRBD1
j_call: TRBJ2-7
clone_size: NA
cdr3_aa: CASSLTGTVLYEQYF
cdr3_nt: TGCGCCAGCAGCTTGACCGGGACAGTCCTCTACGAGCAGTACTTC

cdr3_length: 17
v_call: TRBV15
d_call: NA
j_call: TRBJ1-6
clone_size: NA
cdr3_aa: CATSRDIGAGGNSPLHF
cdr3_nt: TGTGCCACCAGCAGAGATATCGGAGCGGGGGGTAATTCACCCCTCCACTTT

cdr3_length: 14
v_call: TRBV28
d_call: TRBD1
j_call: TRBJ2-7
clone_size: NA
cdr3_aa: CASSSGQTRYEQYF
cdr3_nt: TGTGCCAGCAGCTCGGGACAGACCCGCTACGAGCAGTACTTC

cdr3_length: 14
v_call: TRBV6-5
d_call: NA
j_call: TRBJ1-6
clone_size: few
cdr3_aa: CASSYSGGNSPLHF
cdr3_nt: TGTGCCAGCAGTTACTCGGGGGGGAATTCACCCCTCCACTTT

cdr3_length: 14
v_call: TRBV7-3
d_call: TRBD1
j_call: TRBJ2-7
clone_size: NA
cdr3_aa: CASSPGTGSYEQYF
cdr3_nt: TGTGCCAGCAGCCCCGGGACAGGCTCCTACGAGCAGTACTTC

cdr3_length: 19
v_call: TRBV4-1
d_call: TRBD1
j_call: TRBJ1-2
clone_size: NA
cdr3_aa: CASSQERTGAPTLNYGYTF
cdr3_nt: TGCGCCAGCAGCCAAGAAAGGACAGGGGCTCCCACCTTAAACTATGGCTACACCTTC

cdr3_length: 15
v_call: TRBV2
d_call: TRBD2
j_call: TRBJ2-3
clone_size: NA
cdr3_aa: CASRRAGVPTDTQYF
cdr3_nt: TGTGCCAGCAGAAGAGCGGGAGTTCCCACAGATACGCAGTATTTT

cdr3_length: 12
v_call: TRBV11-2
d_call: NA
j_call: TRBJ2-1
clone_size: NA
cdr3_aa: CASSPLGNEQFF
cdr3_nt: TGTGCCAGCAGCCCACTAGGGAATGAGCAGTTCTTC

cdr3_length: 14
v_call: TRBV7-9
d_call: NA
j_call: TRBJ2-7
clone_size: NA
cdr3_aa: CASSLGLGGGEQYF
cdr3_nt: TGTGCCAGCAGCTTAGGGCTAGGGGGTGGCGAGCAGTACTTC

cdr3_length: 17
v_call: TRBV9
d_call: TRBD1
j_call: TRBJ2-2
clone_size: NA
cdr3_aa: CASSLLGQGVRTGELFF
cdr3_nt: TGTGCCAGCAGCCTCCTAGGACAGGGGGTACGGACCGGGGAGCTGTTTTTT

cdr3_length: 13
v_call: TRBV6-4
d_call: TRBD1
j_call: TRBJ1-6
clone_size: NA
cdr3_aa: CASSVDRDSPLHF
cdr3_nt: TGTGCCAGCAGTGTTGACAGGGATTCACCCCTCCACTTT

cdr3_length: 15
v_call: TRBV6-6
d_call: NA
j_call: TRBJ1-2
clone_size: NA
cdr3_aa: CASSYSRQTLAGYTF
cdr3_nt: TGTGCCAGCAGTTACTCCCGACAGACCCTGGCTGGCTACACCTTC

cdr3_length: 17
v_call: TRBV11-3
d_call: TRBD1
j_call: TRBJ2-2
clone_size: NA
cdr3_aa: CASSKPRGTGSTGELFF
cdr3_nt: TGTGCCAGCAGCAAGCCCAGGGGGACAGGGTCCACCGGGGAGCTGTTTTTT

cdr3_length: 17
v_call: TRBV23-1
d_call: TRBD2
j_call: TRBJ2-3
clone_size: NA
cdr3_aa: CASSPSPAGGLTDTQYF
cdr3_nt: TGCGCCAGCAGTCCCTCTCCAGCGGGGGGTCTCACAGATACGCAGTATTTT

cdr3_length: 16
v_call: TRBV5-1
d_call: TRBD1
j_call: TRBJ1-1
clone_size: NA
cdr3_aa: CASSLASGTGGTEAFF
cdr3_nt: TGCGCCAGCAGCTTGGCCTCGGGGACAGGGGGGACTGAAGCTTTCTTT